This T cell receptor (beta chain) was recovered during a study of identical twins. There are 17 residues in the CDR3. V was pared by 1 base and J by 6 bases, with 15 bases of the junction left unmatched. The germline CDR1 and CDR2 sequences are DFQATT and SNEGSKA (reference sequence). MiXCR was run by TCRdb on the 5' RACE reads, yielding one entry per CDR3 protein. The sample contains 350,000 to 500,000 distinct CDR3 sequences, 15% to 20% of which appear only once. This clonotype showed up many times. The genes are TRBV20-1 and TRBJ2-1, with 7 positions matching TRBD2. The receptor was derived from a man between 50 and 59 years old in good health. Sequenced material: naive T cells sorted from blood. The CDR3 nucleotides are TGCAGTGCTAGAGGCCCCGTGTATCAGCGGGACCCCAATGAGCAGTTCTTC. This encodes CSARGPVYQRDPNEQFF.